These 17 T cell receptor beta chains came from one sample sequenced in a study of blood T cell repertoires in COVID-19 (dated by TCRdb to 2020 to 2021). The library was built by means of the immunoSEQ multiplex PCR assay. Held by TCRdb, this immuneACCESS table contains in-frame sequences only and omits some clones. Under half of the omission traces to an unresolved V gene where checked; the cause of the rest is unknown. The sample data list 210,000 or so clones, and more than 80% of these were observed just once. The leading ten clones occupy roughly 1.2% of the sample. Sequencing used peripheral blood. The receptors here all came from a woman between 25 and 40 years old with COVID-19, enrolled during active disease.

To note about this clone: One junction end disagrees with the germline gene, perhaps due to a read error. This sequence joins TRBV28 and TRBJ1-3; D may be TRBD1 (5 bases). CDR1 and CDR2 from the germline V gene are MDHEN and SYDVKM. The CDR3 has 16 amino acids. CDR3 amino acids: CASSPNTWGKGSTIYF. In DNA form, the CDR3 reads TGTGCCAGCAGTCCAAACACCTGGGGCAAAGGAAGCACCATATATTTT.

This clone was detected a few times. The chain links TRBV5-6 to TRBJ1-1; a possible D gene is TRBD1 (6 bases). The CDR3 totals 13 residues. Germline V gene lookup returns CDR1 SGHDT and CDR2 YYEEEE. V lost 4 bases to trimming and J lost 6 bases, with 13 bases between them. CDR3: CASSPHSGAEAFF. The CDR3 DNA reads TGTGCCAGCAGCCCACATTCAGGGGCTGAAGCTTTCTTT.

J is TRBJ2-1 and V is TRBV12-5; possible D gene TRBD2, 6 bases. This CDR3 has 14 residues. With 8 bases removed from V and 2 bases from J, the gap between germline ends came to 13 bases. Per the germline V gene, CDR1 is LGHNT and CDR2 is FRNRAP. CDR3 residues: CASKPGGPYNEQFF. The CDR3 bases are TGTGCTAGTAAACCCGGGGGACCCTACAATGAGCAGTTCTTC.

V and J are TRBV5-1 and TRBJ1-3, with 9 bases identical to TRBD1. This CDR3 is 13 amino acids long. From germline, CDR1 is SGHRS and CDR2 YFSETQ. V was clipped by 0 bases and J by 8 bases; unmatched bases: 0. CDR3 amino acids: CASSLGQGDTIYF. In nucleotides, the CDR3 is TGCGCCAGCAGCTTGGGACAGGGGGACACCATATATTTT.

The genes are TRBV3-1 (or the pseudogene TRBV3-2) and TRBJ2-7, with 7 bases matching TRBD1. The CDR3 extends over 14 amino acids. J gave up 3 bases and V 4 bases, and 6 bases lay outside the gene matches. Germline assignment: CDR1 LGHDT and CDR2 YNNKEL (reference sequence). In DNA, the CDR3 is TGTGCCAGCAGCCGATCCGGGACAGACTACGAGCAGTACTTC. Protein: CASSRSGTDYEQYF.

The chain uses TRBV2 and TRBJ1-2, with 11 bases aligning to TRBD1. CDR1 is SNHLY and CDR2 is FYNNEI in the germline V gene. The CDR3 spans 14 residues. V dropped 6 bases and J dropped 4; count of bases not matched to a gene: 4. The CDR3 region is CASRWTGGAYGYTF. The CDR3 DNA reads TGTGCCAGCAGATGGACAGGGGGCGCCTATGGCTACACCTTC.

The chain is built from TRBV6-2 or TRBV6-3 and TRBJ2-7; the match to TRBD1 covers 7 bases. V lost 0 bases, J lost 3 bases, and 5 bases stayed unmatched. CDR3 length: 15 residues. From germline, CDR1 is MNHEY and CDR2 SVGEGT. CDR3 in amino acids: CASSYSKRQGYEQYF. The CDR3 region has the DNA TGTGCCAGCAGTTACTCGAAGCGACAGGGCTACGAGCAGTACTTC.

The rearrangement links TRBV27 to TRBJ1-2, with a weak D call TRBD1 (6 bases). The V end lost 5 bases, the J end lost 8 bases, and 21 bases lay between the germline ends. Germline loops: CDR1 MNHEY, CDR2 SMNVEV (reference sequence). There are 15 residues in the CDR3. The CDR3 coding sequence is TGTGCCAGCAGTGGAATGGGACAATCCTATAAAGGCTACACCTTC. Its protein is CASSGMGQSYKGYTF.

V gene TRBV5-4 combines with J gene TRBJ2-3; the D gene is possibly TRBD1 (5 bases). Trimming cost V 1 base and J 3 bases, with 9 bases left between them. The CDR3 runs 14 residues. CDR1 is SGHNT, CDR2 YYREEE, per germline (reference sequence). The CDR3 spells CASSLPPGTDTQYF. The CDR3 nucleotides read TGTGCCAGCAGCTTGCCGCCAGGGACAGATACGCAGTATTTT.

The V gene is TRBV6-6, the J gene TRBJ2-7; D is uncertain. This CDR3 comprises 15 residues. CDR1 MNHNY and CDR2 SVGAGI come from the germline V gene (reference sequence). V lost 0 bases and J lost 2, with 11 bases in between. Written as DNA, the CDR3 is TGTGCCAGCAGTTACTCTCCCCGAGATGCCTACGAGCAGTACTTC. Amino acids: CASSYSPRDAYEQYF.

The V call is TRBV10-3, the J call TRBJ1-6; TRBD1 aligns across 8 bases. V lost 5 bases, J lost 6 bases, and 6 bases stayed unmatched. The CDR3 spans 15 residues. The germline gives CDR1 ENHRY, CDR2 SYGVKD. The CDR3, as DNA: TGTGCCATCAGTCCCGGGACAGGAGGTAATTCACCCCTCCACTTT. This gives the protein CAISPGTGGNSPLHF.

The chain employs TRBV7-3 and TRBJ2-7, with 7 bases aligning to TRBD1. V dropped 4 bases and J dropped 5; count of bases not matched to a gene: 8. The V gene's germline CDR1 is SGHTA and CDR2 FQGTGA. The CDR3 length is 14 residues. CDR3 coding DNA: TGTGCCAGCAGCTCTAACAGGGGAGAGAACGAGCAGTACTTC. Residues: CASSSNRGENEQYF.

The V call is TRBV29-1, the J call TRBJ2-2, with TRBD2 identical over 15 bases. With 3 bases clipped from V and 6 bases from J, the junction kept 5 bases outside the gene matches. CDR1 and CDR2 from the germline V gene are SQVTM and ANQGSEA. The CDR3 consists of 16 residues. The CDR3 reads CSVEGLAGGHAGELFF. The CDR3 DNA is TGCAGCGTTGAGGGACTAGCGGGGGGACACGCCGGGGAGCTGTTTTTT.

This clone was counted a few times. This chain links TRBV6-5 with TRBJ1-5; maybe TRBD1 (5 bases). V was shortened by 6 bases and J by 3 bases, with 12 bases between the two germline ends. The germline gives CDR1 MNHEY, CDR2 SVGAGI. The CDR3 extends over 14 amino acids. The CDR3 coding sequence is TGTGCCAGCAGCCGTCGGGGGTACAATCAGCCCCAGCATTTT. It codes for CASSRRGYNQPQHF.

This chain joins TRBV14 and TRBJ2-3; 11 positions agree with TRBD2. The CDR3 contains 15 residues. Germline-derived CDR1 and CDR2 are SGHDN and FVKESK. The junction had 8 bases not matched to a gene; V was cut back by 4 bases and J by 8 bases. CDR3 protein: CASSPLAGGVVTQYF. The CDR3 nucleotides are TGTGCCAGCAGCCCTCTAGCGGGAGGAGTGGTTACGCAGTATTTT. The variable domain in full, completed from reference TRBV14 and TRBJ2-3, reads EAGVTQFPSHSVIEKGQTVTLRCDPISGHDNLYWYRRVMGKEIKFLLHFVKESKQDESGMPNNRFLAERTGGTYSTLKVQPAELEDSGVYFCASSPLAGGVVTQYFGPGTRLTVL.

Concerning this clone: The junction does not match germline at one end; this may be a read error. CDR3 DNA sequence: TGTGCCATCAGTCGCGGGACAGGGGAAGAAAAACTGTTTTTT. This translates into CAISRGTGEEKLFF. This chain uses TRBV2 with TRBJ1-4, with TRBD1 identical over 10 bases. Looked up from germline, CDR1 is SNHLY and CDR2 is FYNNEI. This CDR3 is built from 14 residues.

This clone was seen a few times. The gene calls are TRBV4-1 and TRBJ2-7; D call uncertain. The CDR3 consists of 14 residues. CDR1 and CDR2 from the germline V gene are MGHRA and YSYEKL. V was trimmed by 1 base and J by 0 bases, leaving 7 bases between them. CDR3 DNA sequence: TGCGCCAGCAGCCAAGGTCTGAGCTCCTACGAGCAGTACTTC. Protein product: CASSQGLSSYEQYF.